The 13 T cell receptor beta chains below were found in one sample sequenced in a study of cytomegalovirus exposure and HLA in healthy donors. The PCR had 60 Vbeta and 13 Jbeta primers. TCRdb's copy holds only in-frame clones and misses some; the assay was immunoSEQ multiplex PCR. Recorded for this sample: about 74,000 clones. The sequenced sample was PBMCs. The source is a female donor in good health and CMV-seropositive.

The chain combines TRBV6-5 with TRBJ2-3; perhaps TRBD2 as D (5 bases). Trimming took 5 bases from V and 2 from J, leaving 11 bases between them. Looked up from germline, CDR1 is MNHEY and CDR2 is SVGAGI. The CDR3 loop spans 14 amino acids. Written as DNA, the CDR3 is TGTGCCAGCAGTCTGGCGGGCGCCACAGATACGCAGTATTTT. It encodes CASSLAGATDTQYF.

The CDR3 bases are TGTGCCAGCAGCTTGGAAGGGACACCTTATTCCTACGAGCAGTACTTC. It is translated as CASSLEGTPYSYEQYF. The chain is built from TRBV5-4 and TRBJ2-7; D might be TRBD1 (6 bases). The CDR3 loop spans 16 amino acids. Germline V gene sequence: CDR1 SGHNT, CDR2 YYREEE (reference sequence). The V end was cut by 0 bases, the J end by 1 base, with 14 bases between.

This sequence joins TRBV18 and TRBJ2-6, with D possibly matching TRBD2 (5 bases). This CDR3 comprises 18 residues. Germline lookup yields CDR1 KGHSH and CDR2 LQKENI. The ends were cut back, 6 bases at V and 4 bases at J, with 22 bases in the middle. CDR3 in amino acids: CASSLDGSGKGGANVLTF. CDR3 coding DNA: TGTGCCAGCTCCCTGGACGGGTCGGGAAAAGGAGGGGCCAACGTCCTGACTTTC.

CDR3 sequence (DNA): TGTGCCAGCAGTCCGGAAGACTGGAACTATGGCTACACCTTC. Its translation is CASSPEDWNYGYTF. The chain couples TRBV28 to TRBJ1-2; no firm D call. V was pared by 5 bases and J by 2 bases, with 12 bases between. This CDR3 contains 14 residues. The germline CDR1 and CDR2 sequences are MDHEN and SYDVKM.

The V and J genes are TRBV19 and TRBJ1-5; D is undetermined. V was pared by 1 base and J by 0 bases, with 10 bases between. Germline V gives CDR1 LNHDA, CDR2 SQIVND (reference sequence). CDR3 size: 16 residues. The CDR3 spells CASSIGGPHSNQPQHF. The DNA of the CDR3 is TGTGCCAGTAGTATAGGCGGGCCTCATAGCAATCAGCCCCAGCATTTT.

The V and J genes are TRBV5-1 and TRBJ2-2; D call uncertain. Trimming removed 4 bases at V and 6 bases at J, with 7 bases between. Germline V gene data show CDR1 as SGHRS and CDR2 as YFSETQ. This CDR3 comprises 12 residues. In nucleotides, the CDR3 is TGCGCCAGCAGCCCCCGGGCCGGGGAGCTGTTTTTT. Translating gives CASSPRAGELFF. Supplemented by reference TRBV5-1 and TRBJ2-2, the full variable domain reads KAGVTQTPRYLIKTRGQQVTLSCSPISGHRSVSWYQQTPGQGLQFLFEYFSETQRNKGNFPGRFSGRQFSNSRSEMNVSTLELGDSALYLCASSPRAGELFFGEGSRLTVL.

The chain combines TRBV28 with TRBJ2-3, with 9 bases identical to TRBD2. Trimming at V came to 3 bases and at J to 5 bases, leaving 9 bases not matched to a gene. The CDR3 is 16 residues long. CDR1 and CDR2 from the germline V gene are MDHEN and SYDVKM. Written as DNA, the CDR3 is TGTGCCAGCAGTTTCTGGGCGGGAGGGCCGGGAGATACGCAGTATTTT. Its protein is CASSFWAGGPGDTQYF.

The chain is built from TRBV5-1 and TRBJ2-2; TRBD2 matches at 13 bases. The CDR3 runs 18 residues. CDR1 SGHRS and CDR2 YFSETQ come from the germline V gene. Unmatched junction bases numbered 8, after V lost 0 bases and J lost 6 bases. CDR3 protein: CASSLGFGTSGKSGELFF. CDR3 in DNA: TGCGCCAGCAGCTTGGGATTCGGGACTAGCGGGAAATCCGGGGAGCTGTTTTTT.

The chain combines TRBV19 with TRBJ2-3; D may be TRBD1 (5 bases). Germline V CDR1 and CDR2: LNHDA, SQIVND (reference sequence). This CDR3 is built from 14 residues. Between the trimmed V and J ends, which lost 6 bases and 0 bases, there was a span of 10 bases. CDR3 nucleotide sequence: TGTGCCAGTAGGCCAGGGATCAGCACAGATACGCAGTATTTT. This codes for CASRPGISTDTQYF.

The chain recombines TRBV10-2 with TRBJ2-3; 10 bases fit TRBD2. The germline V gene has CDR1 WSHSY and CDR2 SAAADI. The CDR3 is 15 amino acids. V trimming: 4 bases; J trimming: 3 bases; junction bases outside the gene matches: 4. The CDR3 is CASSAAGGRTDTQYF. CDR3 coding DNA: TGCGCCAGCAGTGCAGCGGGGGGGCGGACAGATACGCAGTATTTT.

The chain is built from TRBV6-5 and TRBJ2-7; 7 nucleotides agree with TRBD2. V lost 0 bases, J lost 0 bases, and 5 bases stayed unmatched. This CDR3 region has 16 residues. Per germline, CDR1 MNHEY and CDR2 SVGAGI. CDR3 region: CASSYSSAGVSYEQYF. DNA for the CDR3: TGTGCCAGCAGTTACTCGAGCGCGGGGGTCTCCTACGAGCAGTACTTC.

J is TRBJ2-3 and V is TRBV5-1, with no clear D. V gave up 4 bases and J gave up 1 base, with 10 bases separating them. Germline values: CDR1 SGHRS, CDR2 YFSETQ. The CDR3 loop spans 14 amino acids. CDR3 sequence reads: CASSPTGGTDTQYF. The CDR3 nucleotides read TGCGCCAGCAGCCCGACTGGTGGCACAGATACGCAGTATTTT.

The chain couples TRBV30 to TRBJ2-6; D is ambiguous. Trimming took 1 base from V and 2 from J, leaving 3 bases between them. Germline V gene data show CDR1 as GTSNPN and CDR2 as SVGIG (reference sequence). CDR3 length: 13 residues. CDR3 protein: CAWSGPGANVLTF. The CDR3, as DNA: TGTGCCTGGAGTGGGCCTGGGGCCAACGTCCTGACTTTC. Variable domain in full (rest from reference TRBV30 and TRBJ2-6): SQTIHQWPATLVQPVGSPLSLECTVEGTSNPNLYWYRQAAGRGLQLLFYSVGIGQISSEVPQNLSASRPQDRQFILSSKKLLLSDSGFYLCAWSGPGANVLTFGAGSRLTVL.